The clone carrying this T cell receptor beta chain was detected ten times or more. Its target is not known. CDR1 LNHNV and CDR2 YYDKDF come from the germline V gene (reference sequence). V lost 5 bases and J lost 6, with 11 bases in between. This CDR3 has 13 amino acids. This sample is drawn from a study of T cells after yellow fever vaccination. Study-level points and caveats: Peaking on day 5 versus 15, the secondary response was faster but weaker.

Synthesis of TCR cDNA relied on 5'RACE template switching, which attached a universal primer site and UMIs. MiXCR, run by TCRdb on the 5' RACE reads, gives a single entry per CDR3 protein. The sample yields some 120,000 distinct CDR3 sequences, under 9% seen once. V and J are TRBV15 and TRBJ2-1; weak D call: TRBD2 (6 bases). Sequenced material: CD8+ T cells sorted from PBMCs, taken 45 days after the yellow fever booster vaccination. The source is a man in his thirties or forties who received the YFV17D yellow fever vaccine. In DNA form, the CDR3 reads TGTGCCACCAGCCTTGGGACTGCCAATGAGCAGTTCTTC. Amino acid sequence: CATSLGTANEQFF.